The sample holds a few counts of the clone carrying this TCR beta chain. Its cognate antigen is unknown. Drawn from each donor were ten milliliters of peripheral blood. A minimum of 6 micrograms of total RNA was extracted per sample. For the second PCR, which ran for about 7 to 11 cycles, a sample-barcoded 5' primer and a J-beta primer mix were used. A 12-random-nucleotide template-switch adaptor tagged each cDNA molecule. MiXCR, applied by TCRdb to the 5' RACE reads, yields one record per CDR3 protein. The table has about 720,000 distinct CDR3 sequences, about a fifth seen once. The data are from a study of blood T cells in healthy people across ages. Study observations and caveats: Per million T cells, TCR beta diversity dropped about linearly as age rose.

The specimen was blood. This clonotype originated in a man between 65 and 85 years old in good health.

CDR3 sequence reads: CASSETGFNNEQFF. In DNA, the CDR3 is TGTGCCAGCAGCGAGACAGGGTTCAACAATGAGCAGTTCTTC. J is TRBJ2-1 and V is TRBV7-9; 7 nucleotides agree with TRBD1. The CDR3 extends over 14 amino acids. Germline V gene lookup returns CDR1 SEHNR and CDR2 FQNEAQ (reference sequence). Germline trimming cut 5 bases from V and 5 bases from J; bases unmatched to any gene: 6.